This TCR beta chain was found in a study of T-cell memory formation after mild COVID-19 (dated by TCRdb to 2020 to 2023). For context, the study as a whole: TCR sequence clusters from the two donors were found to be largely donor specific. In a couple of donors, T-cell clones that expanded and contracted after mild COVID-19 were tracked by sequencing TCRalpha and TCRbeta repertoires over time. The cohort was made up of two young adult volunteers, one female and one male, who were previously healthy.

Study-wide conclusions, independent of this receptor: Whether the second-wave clones peaking on day 37 were SARS-CoV-2 specific was not confirmed. Some responding clones were detected in pre-infection memory, which suggested that pre-existing cross-reactive memory T cells had joined the SARS-CoV-2 response. Only two mild cases were covered in the study, and larger cohorts including severe cases with pre-infection samples were considered necessary. Contracting CD4+ clones were found mainly in CM and EM memory subsets, while CD8+ clones were enriched in EMRA. From day 15 to 85, contracting clones showed balanced CD4/CD8 phenotypes, whereas a second wave of clones that expanded from day 15 to 37 leaned towards CD4+.

This clonotype was seen repeatedly, ten times or more. Its binding antigen is unknown. Base qualities are not at hand, and no much larger clone is one base apart. Between the V and J ends, shortened by 2 bases and 0 bases respectively, the junction contains 10 bases. Spanning cysteine to phenylalanine, the CDR3 consists of 15 amino acids. Just the 45-base CDR3 DNA is kept, in frame starting at base 1. CDR1 and CDR2 are read off the germline V gene as SGHTA and FQGTGA. PBMCs were isolated by Ficoll-Paque density gradient centrifugation. For sequencing, an Illumina NovaSeq 6000 was employed. cDNA libraries for TCRalpha and TCRbeta were prepared by 5'RACE using constant-segment primers, with sample barcodes and unique molecular identifiers added. RNA was extracted from every sample with Trizol reagent. Library amplification was performed in two PCR steps, and a second sample barcode and Illumina TruSeq adapters were introduced in the second step. Sequencing of the libraries was done on an Illumina NovaSeq, producing 2 x 150 bp paired-end reads. Processing in the source paper ran as follows. With migec v1.2.7, reads were demultiplexed and then collapsed into UMI-guided consensus sequences. With mixcr v2.1.11, UMI consensuses were aligned to TRA and TRB V and J templates and assembled into clonotypes. A clonotype was counted as expanded or contracted only when both edgeR and NoisET called the clonotype significant, with the noise models trained on biological replicates. For edgeR calls, the cutoffs were a false discovery rate-adjusted p below 0.01 and a log2 fold-change threshold of 1. As an exploratory analysis of dynamics, max-normalized trajectories of the 1000 most abundant clonotypes were examined by PCA with hierarchical clustering. The CD4 or CD8 phenotype of responding clones was assigned using the separately sequenced CD4+ and CD8+ repertoires. TCRdb reanalyzed the raw reads on its own, using fastp at Q25 for trimming and MiXCR for clone calling, and kept in-frame beta chains. Each record represents a unique CDR3 protein, reported with the most common genes and DNA among its rows. The V and J calls shown here were made by TCRdb, not taken from the authors' results. This sample comprises fewer than 250,000 distinct CDR3 sequences, more than 9% of them detected only once. Together, the top ten hold around 3.3% of the sample.

The receptor was isolated from a man in his late teens or twenties who had mild COVID-19 (a few samples of this study predate the infection). The sample titles of this study are shuffled in the database, so cell type and time point are left out; the donor was told from shared clones. The V and J genes are TRBV7-3 and TRBJ1-1, with the D gene not confidently named. Sequenced: PBMCs or a T cell subset sorted from them (not recorded which). The DNA reads TGTGCCAGCAGCTTAGGTCCGGTTATGAACACTGAAGCTTTCTTT. It codes for CASSLGPVMNTEAFF.